One and the same sample provided the 21 T cell receptor beta chains below, sequenced in a study of PD-1 blockade in classical Hodgkin lymphoma. Assay used: immunoSEQ multiplex PCR; TCRdb lists only in-frame clones, some missing. In the table there are 53,000 or so clones, roughly 80% of which are singletons. There was relapse after autologous stem cell transplantation in every patient, and there was variation in brentuximab vedotin exposure. The sample in question was peripheral blood mononuclear cells (PBMCs), obtained at baseline. Receptors originate from a human donor with classical Hodgkin lymphoma.

This clone was seen more than once but under ten times. This chain uses TRBV4-1 with TRBJ1-3; D is uncertain. CDR3 size: 19 residues. The V gene lost 3 bases and the J gene lost 2 bases, with 23 bases spanning the gap. The germline gives CDR1 MGHRA, CDR2 YSYEKL. This CDR3 is CASSHLFPRDPSTGNTIYF. The CDR3 coding sequence is TGCGCCAGCAGCCACCTTTTCCCCCGGGATCCCTCCACTGGAAACACCATATATTTT.

The chain links TRBV27 to TRBJ2-3, with a possible D match to TRBD1 (6 bases). With 5 bases removed from V and 0 bases from J, the gap between germline ends came to 12 bases. The germline V gene encodes CDR1 MNHEY and CDR2 SMNVEV (reference sequence). The CDR3 contains 15 residues. CDR3 sequence: CASSEGVYSTDTQYF. CDR3 DNA sequence: TGTGCCAGCAGTGAGGGGGTATATAGCACAGATACGCAGTATTTT.

The V and J genes are TRBV5-1 and TRBJ2-1; 8 bases are a match to TRBD2. V was pared by 7 bases and J by 4 bases, with 16 bases of the junction left unmatched. The CDR3 spans 17 residues. The V gene's germline CDR1 is SGHRS and CDR2 YFSETQ. The CDR3 nucleotides are TGCGCCAGCGCGACCACGCCCGGGGGGGGATCTTACAATGAGCAGTTCTTC. As protein: CASATTPGGGSYNEQFF.

The chain links TRBV5-6 to TRBJ2-7; D unclear. The CDR3 is made up of 14 amino acids. V lost 0 bases and J lost 6, with 13 bases in between. Germline V gene sequence: CDR1 SGHDT, CDR2 YYEEEE. The CDR3: CASSLGWGIREQYV. The CDR3 region has the DNA TGTGCCAGCAGCTTGGGGTGGGGAATTCGCGAGCAGTACGTC.

V and J are TRBV27 and TRBJ2-1; TRBD2 agrees at 8 bases. Losses at the gene ends were 2 bases for V and 7 bases for J; bases not matched to a gene: 13. The CDR3 totals 17 residues. In germline, CDR1 is MNHEY, CDR2 SMNVEV (reference sequence). Here the CDR3 reads CASSLTRTSSLSNEQFF. CDR3 DNA sequence: TGTGCCAGCAGTTTAACAAGGACTAGCTCCCTTTCGAATGAGCAGTTCTTC.

V usage is TRBV6-5 and J usage is TRBJ2-7; possible D gene TRBD2, 5 bases. V was trimmed by 5 bases and J by 4 bases, leaving 12 bases between them. The germline gives CDR1 MNHEY, CDR2 SVGAGI. The CDR3 covers 13 residues. The CDR3 nucleotides are TGTGCCAGCAGTCCTGGGAGCACGTACGAGCAGTACTTC. Its protein is CASSPGSTYEQYF.

The chain couples TRBV11-2 to TRBJ2-2, with D maybe TRBD1 (6 bases). The CDR3 consists of 13 residues. Germline-derived CDR1 and CDR2 are SGHAT and FQNNGV. V lost 6 bases and J lost 6, with 11 bases in between. For the CDR3, the DNA is TGTGCCAGCAGACAACAGGGTGCCGGGGAGCTGTTTTTT. Translated: CASRQQGAGELFF.

The V gene is TRBV4-1, the J gene TRBJ2-5, with D possibly TRBD2 on 6 matching bases. Trimming cost V 1 base and J 5 bases, with 14 bases left between them. There are 15 residues in the CDR3. Germline assignment: CDR1 MGHRA and CDR2 YSYEKL. CDR3 in amino acids: CASSQVGSRGETQYF. The DNA for the CDR3 is TGCGCCAGCAGCCAAGTCGGTTCCCGGGGGGAGACCCAGTACTTC.

CDR3 protein: CASSEGGSGSESKETQYF. The CDR3 DNA sequence: TGTGCCAGCAGTGAGGGGGGTAGCGGGAGTGAGTCTAAAGAGACCCAGTACTTC. This rearrangement joins TRBV25-1 to TRBJ2-5, with TRBD2 identical over 9 bases. V trimming: 3 bases; J trimming: 3 bases; junction bases outside the gene matches: 14. The CDR3 totals 18 residues. Germline loops: CDR1 MGHDK, CDR2 SYGVNS.

This sequence joins TRBV2 and TRBJ2-5; D may correspond to TRBD1 or TRBD2 (5 bases each). Germline assignment: CDR1 SNHLY and CDR2 FYNNEI. V was pared by 2 bases and J by 7 bases, with 17 bases between. The length of the CDR3 is 15 residues. CDR3 DNA sequence: TGTGCCAGCAGTGAAACCGGGACCCCAAAGGGGACCCAGTACTTC. It yields the protein CASSETGTPKGTQYF.

The chain couples TRBV5-5 to TRBJ2-2; D not resolved. CDR3 length equals 15 residues. V gave up 0 bases and J gave up 4 bases, with 10 bases separating them. Germline V gene sequence: CDR1 SGHKS, CDR2 YYEKEE (reference sequence). As DNA, the CDR3 is TGTGCCAGCAGCTTGGATAGTCCCTTCACCGGGGAGCTGTTTTTT. As protein: CASSLDSPFTGELFF.

The chain recombines TRBV28 with TRBJ2-3; D perhaps matches TRBD2 (5 bases). CDR3 size: 15 residues. CDR1 is MDHEN and CDR2 is SYDVKM in the germline V gene. The V end lost 10 bases, the J end lost 4 bases, and 21 bases lay between the germline ends. CDR3 in amino acids: CATQPDVGVSDTQYF. For the CDR3, the DNA is TGTGCCACCCAACCAGATGTCGGGGTGTCAGATACGCAGTATTTT.

The chain combines TRBV27 with TRBJ1-1; maybe TRBD1 (5 bases). Germline V CDR1 and CDR2: MNHEY, SMNVEV (reference sequence). CDR3 length: 15 amino acids. With 5 bases removed from V and 0 bases from J, the gap between germline ends came to 13 bases. The CDR3 bases are TGTGCCAGCAGTCCCAGAGACAGCCTGAACACTGAAGCTTTCTTT. Protein: CASSPRDSLNTEAFF.

The chain uses TRBV10-3 and TRBJ1-4; tentatively, D is TRBD1 (6 bases). CDR1 and CDR2 (germline): ENHRY, SYGVKD. The CDR3 length is 17 residues. Between the trimmed V and J ends, which lost 4 bases and 4 bases, there was a span of 19 bases. CDR3 sequence: CAISVGGRGPGNEKLFF. The CDR3 DNA reads TGTGCCATCAGTGTTGGCGGACGGGGGCCTGGTAATGAAAAACTGTTTTTT.

The sample holds a few counts of this clone. The chain combines TRBV2 with TRBJ2-4; D remains unclear. CDR3 length: 11 residues. Germline lookup yields CDR1 SNHLY and CDR2 FYNNEI. V was cut by 8 bases and J by 1 base, with 3 bases left in between. CDR3 loop: CASGAKNIQYF. Written as DNA, the CDR3 is TGTGCCAGCGGGGCCAAAAACATTCAGTACTTC.

The chain is built from TRBV5-6 and TRBJ2-3; no firm D call. Trimming shortened V by 2 bases and J by 2 bases, and 0 bases separated the two germline ends. Germline V gene data show CDR1 as SGHDT and CDR2 as YYEEEE. The CDR3 totals 11 residues. The CDR3 loop reads CASSFTDTQYF. For the CDR3, the DNA is TGTGCCAGCAGCTTCACAGATACGCAGTATTTT.

The rearrangement joins TRBV7-6 to TRBJ1-1, with TRBD1 as a possible D gene (5 bases). Trimming cost V 4 bases and J 1 base, with 13 bases left between them. The germline gives CDR1 SGHVS, CDR2 FNYEAQ. The CDR3 sequence is 15 residues long. The CDR3 region is CASSSYGAQNTEAFF. In DNA, the CDR3 is TGTGCCAGCAGCTCGTACGGGGCCCAGAACACTGAAGCTTTCTTT.

The chain joins TRBV6-5 to TRBJ1-2; 8 nucleotides match TRBD1. Germline V gives CDR1 MNHEY, CDR2 SVGAGI. The CDR3 has 13 residues. Unmatched junction bases numbered 5, after V lost 6 bases and J lost 5 bases. CDR3 residues: CASRTDRGYGYTF. CDR3 DNA: TGTGCCAGCAGAACAGACAGGGGTTATGGCTACACCTTC.

The chain employs TRBV7-6 and TRBJ2-7, with 8 bases identical to TRBD2. CDR1 is SGHVS, CDR2 FNYEAQ, per germline. Trimming cost V 5 bases and J 3 bases; bases outside gene matches: 15. There are 17 residues in the CDR3. CDR3 loop: CASSPGGVIGEDYEQYF. CDR3 nucleotide sequence: TGTGCCAGCAGCCCCGGGGGGGTGATAGGAGAGGACTACGAGCAGTACTTC.

The chain carries TRBV27 and TRBJ2-1, with TRBD2 identical over 12 bases. The CDR3 contains 22 residues. CDR1 and CDR2 from the germline V gene are MNHEY and SMNVEV (reference sequence). V lost 4 bases and J lost 0; bases outside the gene matches: 19. The chain's CDR3 is CASSSSRQGATSGSFSYNEQFF. The CDR3 bases are TGTGCCAGCAGTTCTTCTCGACAGGGGGCGACTAGCGGGAGCTTCTCCTACAATGAGCAGTTCTTC.

The chain recombines TRBV7-9 with TRBJ1-1, with a tentative D call TRBD1 (6 bases). Germline CDR1 reads SEHNR; CDR2 reads FQNEAQ (reference sequence). V was clipped by 3 bases and J by 1 base, with 6 bases between them. The CDR3 length is 13 residues. CDR3 in DNA: TGTGCCAGCAGCTTGGGGGCGAACACTGAAGCTTTCTTT. Translating gives CASSLGANTEAFF.